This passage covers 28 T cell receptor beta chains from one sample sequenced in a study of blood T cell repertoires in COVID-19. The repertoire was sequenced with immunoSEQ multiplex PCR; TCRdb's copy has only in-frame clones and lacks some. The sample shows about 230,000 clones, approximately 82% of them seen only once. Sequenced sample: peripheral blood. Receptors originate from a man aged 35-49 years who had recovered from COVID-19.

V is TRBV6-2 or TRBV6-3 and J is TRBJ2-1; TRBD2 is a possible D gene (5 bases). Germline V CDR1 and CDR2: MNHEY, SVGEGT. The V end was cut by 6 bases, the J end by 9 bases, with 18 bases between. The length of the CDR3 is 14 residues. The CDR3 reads CASSKRGSLGEQFF. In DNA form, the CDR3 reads TGTGCCAGCAGCAAGCGAGGGTCCTTGGGTGAGCAGTTCTTC.

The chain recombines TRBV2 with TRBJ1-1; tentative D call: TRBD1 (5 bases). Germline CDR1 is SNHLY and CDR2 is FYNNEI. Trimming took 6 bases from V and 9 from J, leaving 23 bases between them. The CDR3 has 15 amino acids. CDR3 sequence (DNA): TGTGCCAGCAGGGCTTTGGTAGGGGTAGTGCCACAAGCTTTCTTT. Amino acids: CASRALVGVVPQAFF.

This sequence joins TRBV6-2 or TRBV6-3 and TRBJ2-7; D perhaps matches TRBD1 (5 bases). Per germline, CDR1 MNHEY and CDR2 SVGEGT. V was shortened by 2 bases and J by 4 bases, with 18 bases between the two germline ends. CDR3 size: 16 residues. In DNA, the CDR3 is TGTGCCAGCAGTTACAGGGGTGGGAACCCCTTTTACGAGCAGTACTTC. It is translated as CASSYRGGNPFYEQYF.

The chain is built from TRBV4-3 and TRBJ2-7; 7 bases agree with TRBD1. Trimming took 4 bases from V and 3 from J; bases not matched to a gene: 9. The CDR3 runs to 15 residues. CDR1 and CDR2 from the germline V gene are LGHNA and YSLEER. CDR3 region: CASSPLRDRNYEQYF. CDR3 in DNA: TGCGCCAGCAGCCCTCTCCGGGACAGAAACTACGAGCAGTACTTC.

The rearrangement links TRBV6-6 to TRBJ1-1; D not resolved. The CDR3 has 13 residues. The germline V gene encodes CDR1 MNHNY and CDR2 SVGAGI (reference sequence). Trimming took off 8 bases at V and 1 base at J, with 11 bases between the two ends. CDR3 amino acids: CASAGTANTEAFF. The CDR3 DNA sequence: TGTGCCAGCGCGGGCACCGCGAACACTGAAGCTTTCTTT.

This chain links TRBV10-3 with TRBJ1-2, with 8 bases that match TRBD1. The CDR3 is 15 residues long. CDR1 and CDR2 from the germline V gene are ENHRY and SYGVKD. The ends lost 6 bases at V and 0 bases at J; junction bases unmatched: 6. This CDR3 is CAISGQGLSNYGYTF. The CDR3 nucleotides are TGTGCCATCAGCGGACAGGGACTATCTAACTATGGCTACACCTTC.

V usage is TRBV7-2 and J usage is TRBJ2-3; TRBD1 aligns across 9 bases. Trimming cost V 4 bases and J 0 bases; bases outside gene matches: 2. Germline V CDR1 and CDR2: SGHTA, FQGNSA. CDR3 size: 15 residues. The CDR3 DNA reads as TGTGCCAGCAGCTGGACAGGGGTTAGCACAGATACGCAGTATTTT. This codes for CASSWTGVSTDTQYF.

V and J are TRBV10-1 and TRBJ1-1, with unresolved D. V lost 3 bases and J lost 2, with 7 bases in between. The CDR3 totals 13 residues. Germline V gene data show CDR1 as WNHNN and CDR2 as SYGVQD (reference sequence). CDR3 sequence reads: CASSEQQNTEAFF. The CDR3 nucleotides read TGCGCCAGCAGTGAACAGCAAAACACTGAAGCTTTCTTT.

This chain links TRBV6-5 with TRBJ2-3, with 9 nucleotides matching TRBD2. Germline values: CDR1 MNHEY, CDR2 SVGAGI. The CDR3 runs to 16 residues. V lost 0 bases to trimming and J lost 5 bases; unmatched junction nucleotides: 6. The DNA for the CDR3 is TGTGCCAGCAGTTACTCGAGGCGGGGGGGCGGAGATACGCAGTATTTT. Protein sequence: CASSYSRRGGGDTQYF.

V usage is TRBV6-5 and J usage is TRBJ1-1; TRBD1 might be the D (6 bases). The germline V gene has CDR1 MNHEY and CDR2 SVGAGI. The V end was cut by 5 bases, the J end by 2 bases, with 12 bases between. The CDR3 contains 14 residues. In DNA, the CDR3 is TGTGCCAGCAGTCCCAACAGGGTAAACACTGAAGCTTTCTTT. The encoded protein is CASSPNRVNTEAFF.

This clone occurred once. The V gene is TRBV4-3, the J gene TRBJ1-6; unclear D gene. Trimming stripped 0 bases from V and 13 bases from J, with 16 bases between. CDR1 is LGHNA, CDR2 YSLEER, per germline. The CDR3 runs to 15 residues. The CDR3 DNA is TGCGCCAGCAGCCAAGATAGCGGCATACGGGTCCCCCTCCACTTT. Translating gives CASSQDSGIRVPLHF.

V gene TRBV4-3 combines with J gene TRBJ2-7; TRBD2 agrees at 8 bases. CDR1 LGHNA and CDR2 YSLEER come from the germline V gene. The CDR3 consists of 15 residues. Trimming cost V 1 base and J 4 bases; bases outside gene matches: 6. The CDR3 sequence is CASSQGAGVGYEQYF. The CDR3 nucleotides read TGCGCCAGCAGCCAAGGAGCGGGAGTAGGTTACGAGCAGTACTTC.

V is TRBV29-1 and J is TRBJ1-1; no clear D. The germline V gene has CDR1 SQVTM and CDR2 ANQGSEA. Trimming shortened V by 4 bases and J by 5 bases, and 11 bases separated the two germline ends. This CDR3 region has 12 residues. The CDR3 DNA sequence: TGCAGCGTTGCCTACGGCGGGACTGAAGCTTTCTTT. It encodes CSVAYGGTEAFF.

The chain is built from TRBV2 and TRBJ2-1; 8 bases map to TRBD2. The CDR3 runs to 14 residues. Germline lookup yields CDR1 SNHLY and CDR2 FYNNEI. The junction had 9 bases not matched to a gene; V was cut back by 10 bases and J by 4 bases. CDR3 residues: CATPTSVSYNEQFF. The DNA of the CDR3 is TGTGCCACCCCGACTAGCGTGAGTTACAATGAGCAGTTCTTC.

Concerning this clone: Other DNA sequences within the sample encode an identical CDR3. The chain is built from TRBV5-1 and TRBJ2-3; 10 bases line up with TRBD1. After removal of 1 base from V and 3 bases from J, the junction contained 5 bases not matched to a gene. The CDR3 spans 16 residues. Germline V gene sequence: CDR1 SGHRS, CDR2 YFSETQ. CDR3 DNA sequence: TGCGCCAGCAGCTTGCCGGGACAGGGGAAAACAGATACGCAGTATTTT. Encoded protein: CASSLPGQGKTDTQYF.

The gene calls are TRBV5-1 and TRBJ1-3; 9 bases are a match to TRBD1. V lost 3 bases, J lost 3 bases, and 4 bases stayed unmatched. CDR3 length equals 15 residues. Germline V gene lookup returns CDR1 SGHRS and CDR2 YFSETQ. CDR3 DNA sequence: TGCGCCAGCAGCTCCCCGGACAGGGGTGGAAACACCATATATTTT. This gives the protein CASSSPDRGGNTIYF.

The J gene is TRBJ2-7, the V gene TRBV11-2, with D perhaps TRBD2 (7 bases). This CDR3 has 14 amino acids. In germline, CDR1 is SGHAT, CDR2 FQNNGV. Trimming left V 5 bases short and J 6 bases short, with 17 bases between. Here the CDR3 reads CASSPDRGAFEQYF. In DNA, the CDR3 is TGTGCCAGCAGCCCCGACCGGGGGGCGTTCGAGCAGTACTTC.

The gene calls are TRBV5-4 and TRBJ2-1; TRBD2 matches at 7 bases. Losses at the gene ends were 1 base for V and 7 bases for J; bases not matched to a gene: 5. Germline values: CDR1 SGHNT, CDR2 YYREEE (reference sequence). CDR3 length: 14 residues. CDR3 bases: TGTGCCAGCAGCTTGAGGGCGGGAGAGAATGAGCAGTTCTTC. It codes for CASSLRAGENEQFF.

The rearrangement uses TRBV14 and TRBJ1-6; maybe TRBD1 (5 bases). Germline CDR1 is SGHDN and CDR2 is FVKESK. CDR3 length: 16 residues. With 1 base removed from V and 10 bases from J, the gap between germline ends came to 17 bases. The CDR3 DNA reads TGTGCCAGCAGCCAAGGCCCGTCGGGGCGGGACTCACCCCTCCACTTT. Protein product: CASSQGPSGRDSPLHF.

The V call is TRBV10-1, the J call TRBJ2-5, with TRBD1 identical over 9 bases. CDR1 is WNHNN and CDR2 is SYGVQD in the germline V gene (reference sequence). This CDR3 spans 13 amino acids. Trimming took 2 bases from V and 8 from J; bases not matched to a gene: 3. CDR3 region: CASSEITGGTQYF. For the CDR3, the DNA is TGCGCCAGCAGTGAGATAACAGGGGGCACCCAGTACTTC.

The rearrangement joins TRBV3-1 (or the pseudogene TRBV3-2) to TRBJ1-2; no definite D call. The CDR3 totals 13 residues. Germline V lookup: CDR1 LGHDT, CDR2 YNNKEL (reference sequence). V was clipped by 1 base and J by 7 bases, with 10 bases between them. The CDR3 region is CASSQGLGTGYTF. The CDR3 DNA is TGTGCCAGCAGCCAAGGGCTAGGAACTGGCTACACCTTC.

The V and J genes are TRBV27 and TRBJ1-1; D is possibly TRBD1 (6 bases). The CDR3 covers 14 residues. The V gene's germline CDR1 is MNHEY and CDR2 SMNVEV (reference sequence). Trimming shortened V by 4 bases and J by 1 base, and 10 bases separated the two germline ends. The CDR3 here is CASSSLGQNTEAFF. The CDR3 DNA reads TGTGCCAGCAGTTCCTTGGGACAGAACACTGAAGCTTTCTTT.

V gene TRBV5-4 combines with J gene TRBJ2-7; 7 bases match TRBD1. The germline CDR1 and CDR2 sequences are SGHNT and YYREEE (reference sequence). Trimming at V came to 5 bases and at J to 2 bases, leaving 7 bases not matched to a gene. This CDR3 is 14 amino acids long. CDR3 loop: CASSTGTATYEQYF. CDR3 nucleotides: TGTGCCAGCAGTACCGGGACAGCTACCTACGAGCAGTACTTC.

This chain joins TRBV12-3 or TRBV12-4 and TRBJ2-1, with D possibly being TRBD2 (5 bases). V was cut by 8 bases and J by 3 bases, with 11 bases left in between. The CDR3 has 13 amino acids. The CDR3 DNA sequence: TGTGCCAGCTGTGGGAGCGACTACAATGAGCAGTTCTTC. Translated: CASCGSDYNEQFF.

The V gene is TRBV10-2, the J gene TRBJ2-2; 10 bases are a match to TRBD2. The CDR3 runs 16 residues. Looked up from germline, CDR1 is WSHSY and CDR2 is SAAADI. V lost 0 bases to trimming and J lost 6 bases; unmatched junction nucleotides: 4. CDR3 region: CASSESILAGAGELFF. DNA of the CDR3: TGCGCCAGCAGTGAGTCGATTCTAGCGGGAGCCGGGGAGCTGTTTTTT.

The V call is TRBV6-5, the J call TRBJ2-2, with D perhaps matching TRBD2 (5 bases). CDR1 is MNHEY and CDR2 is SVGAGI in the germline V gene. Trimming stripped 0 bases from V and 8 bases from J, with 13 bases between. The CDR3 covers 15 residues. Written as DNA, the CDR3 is TGTGCCAGCAGTTACTCCGCCGGGATTAAAGGGGAGCTGTTTTTT. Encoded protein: CASSYSAGIKGELFF.

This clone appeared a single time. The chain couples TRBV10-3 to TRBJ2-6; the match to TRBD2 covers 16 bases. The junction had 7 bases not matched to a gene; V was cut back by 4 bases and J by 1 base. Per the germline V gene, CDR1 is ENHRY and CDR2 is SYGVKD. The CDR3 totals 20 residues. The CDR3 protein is CAISAGTSGRGVSGANVLTF. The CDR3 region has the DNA TGTGCCATCAGTGCCGGGACTAGCGGGAGGGGGGTGTCTGGGGCCAACGTCCTGACTTTC.

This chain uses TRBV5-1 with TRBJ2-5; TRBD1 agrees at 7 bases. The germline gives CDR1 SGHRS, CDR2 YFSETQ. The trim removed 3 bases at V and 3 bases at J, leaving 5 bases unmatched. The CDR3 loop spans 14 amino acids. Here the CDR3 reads CASSSTGLEETQYF. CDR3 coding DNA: TGCGCCAGCAGCTCGACAGGGCTAGAAGAGACCCAGTACTTC. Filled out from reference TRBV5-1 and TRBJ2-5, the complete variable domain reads KAGVTQTPRYLIKTRGQQVTLSCSPISGHRSVSWYQQTPGQGLQFLFEYFSETQRNKGNFPGRFSGRQFSNSRSEMNVSTLELGDSALYLCASSSTGLEETQYFGPGTRLLVL.